These T cell receptor beta chains were read from a single sample in a study of breast tumors, draining lymph nodes, adjacent tissues. TCRdb called the multiplex PCR reads again in MiXCR, with one record for every CDR3 protein. The repertoire holds nearly 200,000 distinct CDR3 sequences, with over 25% as singletons. Sequenced input: axillary lymph node tissue. These receptors originate from a female donor with breast cancer. Some clones in this sample may be carry-over from other donors' samples. Each CDR3 is given with its conserved first and last residue. The D gene is left open where the match is weak. Expanded clones get a size class; other rows say once, few or many, or leave the size out.

clone_size	d_call	v_call	j_call	cdr3_nt	cdr3_aa
many	-	TRBV6-4	TRBJ2-5	TGTGCCAGCAGTAAGAATCCCCAAGAGACCCAGTACTTC	CASSKNPQETQYF
many	-	TRBV6-5	TRBJ2-2	TGTGCCAGCAGTTACGACGGTATTTCCGGGGAGCTGTTTTTT	CASSYDGISGELFF
many	-	TRBV12-3/TRBV12-4	TRBJ2-6	TGTGCCAGCAGTACATACTCTGGGGCCAACGTCCTGACTTTC	CASSTYSGANVLTF
few	-	TRBV4-1	TRBJ2-1	TGCGCCAGCAGCCACCCGTCCTCGACAGGAGACAATGAGCAGTTCTTC	CASSHPSSTGDNEQFF
many	-	TRBV20-1	TRBJ2-7	TGCAGTGCTAGAGGGGACACCAACTACGAGCAGTACTTC	CSARGDTNYEQYF
many	TRBD1	TRBV19	TRBJ1-5	TGTGCCAGCACCCCGACAGGGCCAGTTAGCAATCAGCCCCAGCATTTT	CASTPTGPVSNQPQHF
many	-	TRBV30	TRBJ2-7	TGTGCCTGGGCTACACCTACACCGACACTTTACGAGCAGTACTTC	CAWATPTPTLYEQYF
many	-	TRBV5-1	TRBJ1-4	TGCGCCAGCAGCCCCACAGGGAGTGAAAAACTGTTTTTT	CASSPTGSEKLFF
-	TRBD1	TRBV6-2/TRBV6-3	TRBJ2-5	TGTGCCAGCAAATCTACAGGGGGCAATCAGCCCCAGTACTTC	CASKSTGGNQPQYF
many	-	TRBV9	TRBJ1-2	TGTGCCAGCAGCGTAGCTGGCCAAAACTATGGCTACACCTTC	CASSVAGQNYGYTF
-	-	TRBV2	TRBJ2-2	TGTGCCCGATCGTTTGGGGCCGGGGAGCTGTTTTTT	CARSFGAGELFF
-	TRBD2	TRBV5-1	TRBJ2-1	TGCGCCAGCAGTGAAAGCGGGGGCCGGAACAATGAGCAGTTCTTC	CASSESGGRNNEQFF
many	TRBD1	TRBV30	TRBJ1-2	TGTGCCTGTCCCAACAGGGGGCTTGGCTACACCTTC	CACPNRGLGYTF
once	-	TRBV6-6	TRBJ2-3	TGTGCCAGCAGTCACTCGAGCAGGGGTACAGATACGCGGTATTTT	CASSHSSRGTDTRYF